These 7 T cell receptor beta chains were sequenced from one sample in a study of cytomegalovirus exposure and HLA in healthy donors. Primers: 60 Vbeta forward and 13 Jbeta reverse. Clones were sequenced by immunoSEQ multiplex PCR, and TCRdb holds only the in-frame ones, with some missing. The table includes 200,000 to 250,000 clones, around 80% detected once. Sequencing input: PBMCs. These receptors all come from a boy aged 2-15 years in good health and CMV-seronegative.

The J gene is TRBJ2-3, the V gene TRBV2; the D is unclear. Per germline, CDR1 SNHLY and CDR2 FYNNEI. This CDR3 spans 14 amino acids. Trimming removed 5 bases from V and 0 bases from J, with 9 bases in between. Here the CDR3 reads CASSRKSSTDTQYF. The CDR3, as DNA: TGTGCCAGCAGTCGAAAAAGCAGCACAGATACGCAGTATTTT.

This rearrangement joins TRBV11-2 to TRBJ2-1, with 7 bases fitting TRBD2. V lost 5 bases and J lost 8; bases outside the gene matches: 15. There are 16 residues in the CDR3. Germline lookup yields CDR1 SGHAT and CDR2 FQNNGV. The CDR3 sequence: CASSRGLAEPTDEQFF. In nucleotides, the CDR3 is TGTGCCAGCAGCCGAGGCCTAGCGGAGCCCACAGATGAGCAGTTCTTC.

CDR3 DNA sequence: TGTGCCAGCAGTGGAGGGGTGTCATATGAGCAGTTCTTC. It codes for CASSGGVSYEQFF. The chain joins TRBV27 to TRBJ2-1; D might be TRBD2 (6 bases). Germline V CDR1 and CDR2: MNHEY, SMNVEV (reference sequence). Trimming stripped 5 bases from V and 8 bases from J, with 13 bases between. This CDR3 spans 13 amino acids.

About this clone itself: The junction and the germline gene differ at one end; a read error may be behind it. The chain couples TRBV10-3 to TRBJ2-7; D is perhaps TRBD1 (6 bases). This CDR3 has 13 amino acids. The germline gives CDR1 ENHRY, CDR2 SYGVKD. The CDR3 is CAISDPIQGWAWF. The CDR3 nucleotides are TGTGCCATCAGTGATCCGATACAGGGATGGGCCTGGTTC.

V and J are TRBV30 and TRBJ2-2, with a tentative D call TRBD1 (7 bases). In germline, CDR1 is GTSNPN, CDR2 SVGIG (reference sequence). The CDR3 runs to 13 residues. CDR3 loop: CALGGRRDGELFF. The CDR3 region has the DNA TGTGCTCTAGGGGGCCGGCGGGACGGGGAGCTGTTTTTT.

The chain combines TRBV29-1 with TRBJ1-1; no definite D call. V was pared by 4 bases and J by 2 bases, with 8 bases between. The CDR3 runs to 12 residues. Germline V gives CDR1 SQVTM, CDR2 ANQGSEA. The chain's CDR3 is CSVVNGNTEAFF. CDR3 coding DNA: TGCAGCGTTGTAAACGGTAACACTGAAGCTTTCTTT.

The chain is built from TRBV2 and TRBJ2-3, with a tentative D call TRBD2 (6 bases). The CDR3 is 15 amino acids. Trimming left V 5 bases short and J 0 bases short, with 12 bases between. The germline V gene has CDR1 SNHLY and CDR2 FYNNEI. The CDR3 loop is CASSLGRGSTDTQYF. CDR3 bases: TGTGCCAGCAGTCTAGGGCGGGGTAGCACAGATACGCAGTATTTT.